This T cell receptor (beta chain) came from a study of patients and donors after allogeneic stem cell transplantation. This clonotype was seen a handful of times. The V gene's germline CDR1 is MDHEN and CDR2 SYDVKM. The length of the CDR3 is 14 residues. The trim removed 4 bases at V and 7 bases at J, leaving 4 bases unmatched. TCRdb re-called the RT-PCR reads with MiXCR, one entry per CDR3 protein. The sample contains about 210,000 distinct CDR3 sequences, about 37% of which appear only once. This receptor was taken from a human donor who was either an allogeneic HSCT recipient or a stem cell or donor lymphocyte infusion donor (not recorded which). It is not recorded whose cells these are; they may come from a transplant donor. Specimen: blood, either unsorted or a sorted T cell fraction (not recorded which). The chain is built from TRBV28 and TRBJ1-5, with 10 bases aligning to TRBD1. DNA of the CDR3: TGTGCCAGCAGTTCTCTGGGACAGGGGCAGCCCCAGCATTTT. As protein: CASSSLGQGQPQHF. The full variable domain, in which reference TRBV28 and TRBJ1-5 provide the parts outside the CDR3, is DVKVTQSSRYLVKRTGEKVFLECVQDMDHENMFWYRQDPGLGLRLIYFSYDVKMKEKGDIPEGYSVSREKKERFSLILESASTNQTSMYLCASSSLGQGQPQHFGDGTRLSIL.